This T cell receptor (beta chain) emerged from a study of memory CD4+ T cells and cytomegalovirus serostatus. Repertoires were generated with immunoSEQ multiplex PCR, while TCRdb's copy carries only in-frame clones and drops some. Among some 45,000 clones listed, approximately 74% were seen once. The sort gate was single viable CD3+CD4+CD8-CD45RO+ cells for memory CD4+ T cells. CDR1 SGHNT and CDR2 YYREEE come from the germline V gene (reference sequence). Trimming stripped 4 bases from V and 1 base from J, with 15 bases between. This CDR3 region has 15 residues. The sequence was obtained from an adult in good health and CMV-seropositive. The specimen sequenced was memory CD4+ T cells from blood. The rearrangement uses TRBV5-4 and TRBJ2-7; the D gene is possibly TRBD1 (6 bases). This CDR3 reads CASSRRTESSYEQYF. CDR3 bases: TGTGCCAGCAGCCGTAGGACAGAAAGTTCCTACGAGCAGTACTTC.